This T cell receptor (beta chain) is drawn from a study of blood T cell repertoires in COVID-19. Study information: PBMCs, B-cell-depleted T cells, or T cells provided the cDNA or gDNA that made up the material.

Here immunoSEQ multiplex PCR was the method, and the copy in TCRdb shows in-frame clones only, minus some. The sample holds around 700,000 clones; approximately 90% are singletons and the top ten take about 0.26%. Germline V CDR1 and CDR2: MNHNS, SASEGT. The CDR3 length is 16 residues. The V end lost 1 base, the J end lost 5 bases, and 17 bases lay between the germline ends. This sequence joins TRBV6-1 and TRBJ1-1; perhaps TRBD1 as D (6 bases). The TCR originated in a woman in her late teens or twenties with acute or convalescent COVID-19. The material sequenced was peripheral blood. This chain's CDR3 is CASSEGSRGRGTEAFF. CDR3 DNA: TGTGCCAGCAGTGAAGGGTCGCGGGGGCGAGGAACTGAAGCTTTCTTT.